This section outlines one TCR beta chain sequence together with its context. Its antigen is not yet known. No qualities accompany the bases; no much larger clone lies one base away. This record belongs to a study of T cell responses to AZD1222 COVID-19 vaccine (dated by TCRdb to the early 2020s). For the wider study: TCR sequencing covered some 250 trial participants: 200 to 210 given two doses of AZD1222 and 26 given two doses of MenACWY control vaccine. Trial participants were enrolled by age into subgroups of 18-55, 56-69 and 70-plus years, and roughly 160, 29 and 62 TCR-sequenced participants, respectively, were included in these subgroups. On the study overall, not on this receptor specifically: Participants were mostly white British, with more females than males. The authors suggested clonal diversity may have been underestimated. The 56-69-year group was small, and its depth increase did not reach significance, likely because of low power. Conclusions about previously exposed vaccinees are limited, since just five to seven AZD1222 recipients were seropositive for SARS-CoV-2 at baseline. Nearly half of unique spike-specific TCRs reportedly recognized epitopes outside regions mutated in the B.1.351 and B.1.1.7 variants. The vaccine-associated CD4 TCRs covered the entire spike protein, and the dominant responses fell in regions 160-218 and 743-854. No day 14 peak-response samples were available, so repertoires were characterized only after the peak T cell response. After two AZD1222 doses, spike-specific TCR breadth and depth were significantly higher than at day 0 and than in MenACWY recipients.

Trimming takes 1 base off V and 6 bases off J; junction bases not matched to a gene: 10. The CDR3 contains 16 residues, cysteine and phenylalanine counted. Of the read, only the CDR3 DNA is kept; its 48 bases are in frame from base 1. For CDR1 and CDR2, the germline V gene lists SQVTM and ANQGSEA. The CDR3 regions of human TCRbeta chains were subjected to immunosequencing. The published analysis was carried out like this. TCRs in the repertoires were compared against a reference library of SARS-CoV-2-specific TCRs that had been generated with the MIRA antigen-specificity platform. Breadth was defined as the fraction of unique TCRs that were SARS-CoV-2-associated, and depth was defined as the fraction of total T cells that were SARS-CoV-2-associated. Using the MIRA data, each spike-specific TCR was assigned both to the spike region to which the TCR was reactive and to a CD4 or CD8 class. Log10-transformed breadth and depth values were compared by one-way ANOVA with Sidak's multiple comparisons tests. As stored in TCRdb, this immuneACCESS dataset retains in-frame rearrangements with V and J assigned. A fraction of the clones does not appear; measured against another copy, unresolved V genes explain less than half of the discrepancy, and the remainder lacks a known reason. The DNA gave D and trimming, while V, J and clone size come from that table. Here the sample has about 74,000 clones; approximately 90% occur a single time. The top ten clones comprise 6.5% to 9.5% of the sample.

The time point label here, explained by the study, means: about 28 days (+/-7) after the second vaccine dose. AZD1222 recipients given second doses at about 4 weeks or at about 12 weeks were pooled, since spike-specific TCR depth and breadth were not found to differ between the two schedules. Samples from vaccinated people were obtained from the UK trials COV001 and COV002, which included a single-blind randomized controlled phase 2/3 trial of AZD1222 (ChAdOx1 nCoV-19) in healthy adults. For TCRbeta chain sequencing, PBMC samples were collected from trial participants at day 0 and at day 28 after the second dose.

In this chain, TRBV29-1 is recombined with TRBJ2-7; TRBD2 aligns with 12 central bases. The sample in question was peripheral blood, obtained 28 days after the second AZD1222 dose. The sequence derives from an adult who received the AZD1222 COVID-19 vaccine. The CDR3 here reads CSVEGAGLAGRSEQYF. The nucleotide sequence is TGCAGCGTTGAAGGCGCAGGACTAGCGGGGAGATCCGAGCAGTACTTC.